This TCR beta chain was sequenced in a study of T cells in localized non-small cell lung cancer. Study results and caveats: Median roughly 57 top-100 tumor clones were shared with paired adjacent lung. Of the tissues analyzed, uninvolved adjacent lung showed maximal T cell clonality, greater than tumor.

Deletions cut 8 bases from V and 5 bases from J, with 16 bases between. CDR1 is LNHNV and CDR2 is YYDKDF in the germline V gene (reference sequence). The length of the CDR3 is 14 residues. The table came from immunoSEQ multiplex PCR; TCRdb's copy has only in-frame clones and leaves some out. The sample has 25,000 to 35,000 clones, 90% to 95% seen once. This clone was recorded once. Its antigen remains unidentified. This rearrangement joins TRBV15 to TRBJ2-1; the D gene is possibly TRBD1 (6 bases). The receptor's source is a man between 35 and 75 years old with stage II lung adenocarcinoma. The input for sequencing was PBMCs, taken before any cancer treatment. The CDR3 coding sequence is TGTGCCACCCGTCCCGACAGGAACCACAATGAGCAGTTCTTC. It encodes CATRPDRNHNEQFF.